A selection of T cell receptor beta chains follows, all from one sample in a study of beta chain features in type 1 diabetes. Libraries were prepared by immunoSEQ multiplex PCR; TCRdb keeps only in-frame clonotypes and omits some of them. There are some 110,000 clones in the sample; roughly 17% occur only once, and around 2.5% lies in the top ten. Sequenced: central memory CD4+ T cells from blood. The source of these receptors is a man aged 30 to 45 with type 1 diabetes. Both conserved end residues are trimmed from each CDR3. A D gene is named only where the DNA matches it firmly.

d_gene: TRBD1
j_gene: TRBJ2-4
v_gene: TRBV30
CDR3aa: ACFLTGVTKNIQY

d_gene: TRBD1
j_gene: TRBJ2-1
v_gene: TRBV4-2
CDR3aa: ASSQSYGTGYGYEQF

d_gene: TRBD1
j_gene: TRBJ2-7
v_gene: TRBV7-2
CDR3aa: ASSLGQGAYEQY

d_gene: TRBD1
j_gene: .
v_gene: TRBV30
CDR3aa: AFGTAYEQY

d_gene: TRBD2
j_gene: TRBJ2-1
v_gene: TRBV5-4
CDR3aa: ASSLILAGGYEQF

d_gene: .
j_gene: TRBJ1-2
v_gene: TRBV9
CDR3aa: ASSVVGAGGYT

d_gene: TRBD2
j_gene: TRBJ2-7
v_gene: TRBV10-3
CDR3aa: ATTGGSYEQY

d_gene: .
j_gene: TRBJ2-1
v_gene: TRBV7-2
CDR3aa: ASSLSGSLFDNEQF

d_gene: .
j_gene: TRBJ1-1
v_gene: TRBV5-6
CDR3aa: ASSTKEGTEAF

d_gene: .
j_gene: TRBJ2-7
v_gene: TRBV10-3
CDR3aa: AISGSYYEQY

d_gene: .
j_gene: TRBJ1-2
v_gene: TRBV30
CDR3aa: AWSAGVGATNGYT

d_gene: .
j_gene: TRBJ2-5
v_gene: TRBV4-1
CDR3aa: ASSQGRGRRETQY

d_gene: TRBD1
j_gene: TRBJ2-3
v_gene: TRBV7-2
CDR3aa: ASSLRDRARTDTQY

d_gene: .
j_gene: TRBJ2-6
v_gene: TRBV2
CDR3aa: AAKRISGANVLT

d_gene: .
j_gene: TRBJ2-1
v_gene: TRBV29-1
CDR3aa: TTEGSSYNEQF

d_gene: TRBD1
j_gene: TRBJ2-7
v_gene: TRBV7-2
CDR3aa: ASSLAGQITYEQY

d_gene: TRBD1
j_gene: TRBJ2-5
v_gene: TRBV7-9
CDR3aa: ASSLGTGQETQY

d_gene: .
j_gene: TRBJ2-3
v_gene: TRBV30
CDR3aa: AWSISWGSTDTQY

d_gene: .
j_gene: TRBJ1-1
v_gene: TRBV6-5
CDR3aa: ATRMGVYTEAF

d_gene: TRBD1
j_gene: TRBJ2-1
v_gene: TRBV19
CDR3aa: ASSERTGPYNEQF

d_gene: .
j_gene: TRBJ2-7
v_gene: TRBV5-4
CDR3aa: ASSSVGASSYEQY

d_gene: .
j_gene: TRBJ2-5
v_gene: TRBV5-4
CDR3aa: ASSLGQETQY

d_gene: TRBD1
j_gene: TRBJ2-5
v_gene: TRBV7-9
CDR3aa: ASSLNRGVKETQY

d_gene: .
j_gene: TRBJ2-6
v_gene: TRBV4-1
CDR3aa: ASSQGHTSGANVLT

d_gene: .
j_gene: TRBJ1-2
v_gene: TRBV29-1
CDR3aa: SVEEDRNYGYT

d_gene: .
j_gene: TRBJ1-3
v_gene: TRBV30
CDR3aa: AWVGYGNTIY

d_gene: TRBD2
j_gene: TRBJ2-1
v_gene: TRBV7-7
CDR3aa: ASSLAGGLNEQF

d_gene: .
j_gene: TRBJ1-5
v_gene: TRBV7-2
CDR3aa: ASSLGPWYSNQPQH

d_gene: .
j_gene: TRBJ2-3
v_gene: TRBV5-6
CDR3aa: ASSLASHPNTQY

d_gene: .
j_gene: TRBJ1-2
v_gene: TRBV30
CDR3aa: ACPKGGPPYGYT

d_gene: TRBD1
j_gene: TRBJ1-4
v_gene: TRBV5-1
CDR3aa: ASSLGTGEKLF

d_gene: .
j_gene: TRBJ2-7
v_gene: TRBV6-5
CDR3aa: ASSFMNEQY

d_gene: .
j_gene: TRBJ1-2
v_gene: TRBV28
CDR3aa: ASSLVEHYGYT

d_gene: .
j_gene: TRBJ1-6
v_gene: TRBV11-2
CDR3aa: ASSLSGENSPLH

d_gene: .
j_gene: TRBJ2-3
v_gene: TRBV27
CDR3aa: ASGLKGTTTDTQY

d_gene: .
j_gene: TRBJ1-3
v_gene: TRBV9
CDR3aa: ASSVVPDSSGNTIY

d_gene: .
j_gene: TRBJ1-6
v_gene: TRBV6-5
CDR3aa: ASSYGNQANSPLH

d_gene: .
j_gene: TRBJ2-5
v_gene: TRBV30
CDR3aa: AWRRYQETQY

d_gene: .
j_gene: TRBJ2-3
v_gene: TRBV9
CDR3aa: ASSLGPTTDTQY

d_gene: .
j_gene: TRBJ2-7
v_gene: TRBV2
CDR3aa: ASSYTPPPSYEQY

d_gene: .
j_gene: TRBJ2-3
v_gene: TRBV11-2
CDR3aa: ASSLEILGGEY

d_gene: .
j_gene: TRBJ2-1
v_gene: TRBV13
CDR3aa: ASSLNEQF

d_gene: .
j_gene: TRBJ1-2
v_gene: TRBV25-1
CDR3aa: ASSPIGGSYGYT

d_gene: .
j_gene: TRBJ2-5
v_gene: TRBV7-2
CDR3aa: ASSQFKGLGETQY

d_gene: TRBD1
j_gene: TRBJ2-7
v_gene: TRBV13
CDR3aa: ASSLEQGSAREQY

d_gene: .
j_gene: TRBJ2-3
v_gene: TRBV7-9
CDR3aa: ASSLDSLADTQY

d_gene: .
j_gene: TRBJ2-1
v_gene: TRBV7-2
CDR3aa: ASSLGQGSYNEQF

d_gene: .
j_gene: TRBJ2-7
v_gene: TRBV6-5
CDR3aa: ASRQTSSVSYEQY

d_gene: TRBD2
j_gene: TRBJ2-1
v_gene: TRBV10-3
CDR3aa: AIRTGGTSGYNEQF

d_gene: .
j_gene: TRBJ1-2
v_gene: TRBV6-5
CDR3aa: ASREGNYGYT

d_gene: TRBD2
j_gene: TRBJ2-1
v_gene: TRBV7-2
CDR3aa: ASSSSGHQTSGDNNEQF